This entry describes one TCR beta chain. The sample comes from a study of shared clonotypes between healthy human individuals. The repertoire was sequenced with immunoSEQ multiplex PCR; TCRdb's copy has only in-frame clones and lacks some. The data hold about 1.5 million clones, with roughly 96% observed a single time. Looked up from germline, CDR1 is SGHTA and CDR2 is FQGNSA. This CDR3 has 17 amino acids. V shed 4 bases and J shed 2 bases, with 21 bases lying between them. The clonotype was recovered from a young man in good health. The sample consisted of naive CD4+ T cells sorted from blood. Subset given: CD45RA+ positively selected. V and J are TRBV7-2 and TRBJ2-7; D may be TRBD1 (6 bases). Here the CDR3 reads CASSYPTTGTLTYEQYF. The CDR3 nucleotides read TGTGCCAGCAGCTACCCAACGACCGGGACACTCACCTACGAGCAGTACTTC.